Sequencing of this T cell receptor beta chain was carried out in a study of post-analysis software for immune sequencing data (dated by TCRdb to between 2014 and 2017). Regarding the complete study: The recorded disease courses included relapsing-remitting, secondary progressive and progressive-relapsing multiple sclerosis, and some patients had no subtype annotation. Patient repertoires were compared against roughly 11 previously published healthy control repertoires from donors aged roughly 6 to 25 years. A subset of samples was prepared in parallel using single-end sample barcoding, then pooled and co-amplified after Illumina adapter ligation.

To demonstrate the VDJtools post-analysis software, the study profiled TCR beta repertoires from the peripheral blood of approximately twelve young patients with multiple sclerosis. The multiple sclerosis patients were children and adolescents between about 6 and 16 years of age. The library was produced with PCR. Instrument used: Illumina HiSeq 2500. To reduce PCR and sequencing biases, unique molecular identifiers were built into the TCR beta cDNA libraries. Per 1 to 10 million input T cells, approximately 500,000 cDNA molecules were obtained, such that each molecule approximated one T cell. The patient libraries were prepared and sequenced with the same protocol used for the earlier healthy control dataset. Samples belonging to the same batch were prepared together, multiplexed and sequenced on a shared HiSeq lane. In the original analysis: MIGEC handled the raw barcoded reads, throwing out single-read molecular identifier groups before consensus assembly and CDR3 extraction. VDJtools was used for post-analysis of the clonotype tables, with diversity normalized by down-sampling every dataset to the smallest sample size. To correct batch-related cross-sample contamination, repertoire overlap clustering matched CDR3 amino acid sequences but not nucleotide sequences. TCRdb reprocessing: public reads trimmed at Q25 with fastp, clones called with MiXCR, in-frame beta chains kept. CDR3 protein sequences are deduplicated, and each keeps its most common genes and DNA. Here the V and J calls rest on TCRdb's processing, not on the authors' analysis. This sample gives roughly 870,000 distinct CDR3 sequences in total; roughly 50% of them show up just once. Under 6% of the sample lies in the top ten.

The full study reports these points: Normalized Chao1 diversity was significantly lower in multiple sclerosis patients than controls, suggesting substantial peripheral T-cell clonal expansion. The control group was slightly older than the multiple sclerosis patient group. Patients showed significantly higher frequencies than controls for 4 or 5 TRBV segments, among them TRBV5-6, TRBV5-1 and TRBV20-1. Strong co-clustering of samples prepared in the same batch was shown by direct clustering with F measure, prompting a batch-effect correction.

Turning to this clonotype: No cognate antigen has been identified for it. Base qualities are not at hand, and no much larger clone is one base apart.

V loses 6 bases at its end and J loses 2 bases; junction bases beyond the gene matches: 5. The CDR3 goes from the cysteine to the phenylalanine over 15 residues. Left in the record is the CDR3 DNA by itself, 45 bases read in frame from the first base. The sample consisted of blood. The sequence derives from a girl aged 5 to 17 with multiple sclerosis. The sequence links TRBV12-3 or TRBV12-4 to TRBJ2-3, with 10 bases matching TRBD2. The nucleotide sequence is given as TGTGCCAGCAGGCTGACTAGCGGGCACACAGATACGCAGTATTTT. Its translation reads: CASRLTSGHTDTQYF.